Below, one T cell receptor (beta chain) is given with its context. The Seattle patients joined while their infection was active and were tracked longitudinally afterward. The entry originates in a study of blood T cell repertoires in COVID-19. The wider study: T cells, B-cell-depleted T cells, or PBMCs supplied cDNA or gDNA.

The length of the CDR3 is 19 residues. Germline assignment: CDR1 SGHNT and CDR2 YYREEE (reference sequence). The junction had 8 bases not matched to a gene; V was cut back by 0 bases and J by 2 bases. Under the authors' procedure: Using reference gene primer amplification, nucleated cell counts were estimated. Method: immunoSEQ multiplex PCR; TCRdb's copy keeps in-frame clones and lacks some. D and trimming come from the DNA, and the V and J calls and clone size come from that table. The data show roughly 300,000 clones, around 92% seen once. This receptor was obtained from a woman aged 30 to 39 with COVID-19, enrolled during active disease. The chain is built from TRBV5-4 and TRBJ2-6; TRBD1 aligns across 10 bases. Sequenced: peripheral blood. Here the CDR3 reads CASSLAGGQGIAGANVLTF. The CDR3 DNA sequence: TGTGCCAGCAGCTTGGCGGGGGGACAGGGGATAGCTGGGGCCAACGTCCTGACTTTC.